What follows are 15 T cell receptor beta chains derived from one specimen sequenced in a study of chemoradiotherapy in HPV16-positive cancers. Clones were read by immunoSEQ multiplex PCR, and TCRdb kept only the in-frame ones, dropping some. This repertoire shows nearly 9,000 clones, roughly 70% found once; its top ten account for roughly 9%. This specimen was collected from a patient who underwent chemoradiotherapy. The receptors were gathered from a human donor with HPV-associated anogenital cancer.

The CDR3 nucleotides are TGTGCCAGCAGCGGACAGGGGATGGGCAATCAGCCCCAGCATTTT. It encodes CASSGQGMGNQPQHF. This chain uses TRBV2 with TRBJ1-5; 9 nucleotides line up with TRBD1. Germline CDR1 and CDR2: SNHLY and FYNNEI. The CDR3 loop spans 15 amino acids. V was clipped by 6 bases and J by 2 bases; unmatched bases: 5.

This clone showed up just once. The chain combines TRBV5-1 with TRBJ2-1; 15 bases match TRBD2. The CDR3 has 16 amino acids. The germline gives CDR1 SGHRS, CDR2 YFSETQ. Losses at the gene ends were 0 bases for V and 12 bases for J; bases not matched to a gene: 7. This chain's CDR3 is CASSLETGTSGRWQFF. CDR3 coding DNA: TGCGCCAGCAGCTTGGAAACCGGGACTAGCGGGAGGTGGCAGTTCTTC.

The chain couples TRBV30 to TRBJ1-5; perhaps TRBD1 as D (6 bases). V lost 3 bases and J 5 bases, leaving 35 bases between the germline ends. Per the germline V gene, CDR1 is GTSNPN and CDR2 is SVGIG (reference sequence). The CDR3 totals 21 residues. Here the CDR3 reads CAWSPSYPPPGGGAGHQPQHF. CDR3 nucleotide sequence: TGTGCCTGGAGCCCCTCATACCCCCCCCCTGGAGGGGGAGCGGGGCATCAGCCCCAGCATTTT.

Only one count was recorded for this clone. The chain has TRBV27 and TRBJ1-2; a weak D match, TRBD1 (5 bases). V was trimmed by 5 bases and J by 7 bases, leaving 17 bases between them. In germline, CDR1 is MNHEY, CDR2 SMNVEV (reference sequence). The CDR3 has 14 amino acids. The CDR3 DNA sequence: TGTGCCAGCAGTACCCTAGGTCAGGGCGGTGGCTACACCTTC. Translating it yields CASSTLGQGGGYTF.

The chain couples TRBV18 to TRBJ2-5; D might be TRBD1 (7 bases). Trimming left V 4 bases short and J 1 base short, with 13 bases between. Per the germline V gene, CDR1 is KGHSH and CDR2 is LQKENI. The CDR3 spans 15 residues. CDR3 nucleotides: TGTGCCAGCTCACGTCAGGGGGGAGGCCAAGAGACCCAGTACTTC. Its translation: CASSRQGGGQETQYF. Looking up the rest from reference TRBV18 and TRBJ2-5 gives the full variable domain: NAGVMQNPRHLVRRRGQEARLRCSPMKGHSHVYWYRQLPEEGLKFMVYLQKENIIDESGMPKERFSAEFPKEGPSILRIQQVVRGDSAAYFCASSRQGGGQETQYFGPGTRLLVL.

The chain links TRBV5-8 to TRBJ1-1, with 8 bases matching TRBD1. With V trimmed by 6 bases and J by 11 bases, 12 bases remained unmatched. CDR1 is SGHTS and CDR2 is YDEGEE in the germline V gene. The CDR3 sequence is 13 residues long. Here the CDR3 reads CASTYTGGTVAFF. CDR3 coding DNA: TGTGCCAGCACCTATACAGGGGGTACCGTCGCTTTCTTT.

The CDR3 loop reads CASSSYLGIQYF. CDR3 nucleotide sequence: TGTGCCAGCAGCAGCTACCTGGGAATTCAGTACTTC. The chain is built from TRBV7-2 and TRBJ2-4, with D unresolved. In germline, CDR1 is SGHTA, CDR2 FQGNSA. V was clipped by 5 bases and J by 10 bases, with 12 bases between them. The CDR3 is made up of 12 amino acids.

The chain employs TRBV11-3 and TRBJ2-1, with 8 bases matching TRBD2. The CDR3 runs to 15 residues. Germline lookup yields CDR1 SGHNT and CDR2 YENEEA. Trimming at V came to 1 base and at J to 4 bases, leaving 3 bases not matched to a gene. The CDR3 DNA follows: TGTGCCAGCAGCTTAGGGGCGGGGGGTTACAATGAGCAGTTCTTC. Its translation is CASSLGAGGYNEQFF.

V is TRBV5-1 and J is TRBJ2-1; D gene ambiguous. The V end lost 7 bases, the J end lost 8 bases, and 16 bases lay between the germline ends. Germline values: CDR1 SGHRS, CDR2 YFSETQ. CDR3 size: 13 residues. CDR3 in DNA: TGCGCCAGCCGGAACCAAGGGCGTCATGAGCAGTTCTTC. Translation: CASRNQGRHEQFF. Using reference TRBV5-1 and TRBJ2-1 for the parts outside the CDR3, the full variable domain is KAGVTQTPRYLIKTRGQQVTLSCSPISGHRSVSWYQQTPGQGLQFLFEYFSETQRNKGNFPGRFSGRQFSNSRSEMNVSTLELGDSALYLCASRNQGRHEQFFGPGTRLTVL.

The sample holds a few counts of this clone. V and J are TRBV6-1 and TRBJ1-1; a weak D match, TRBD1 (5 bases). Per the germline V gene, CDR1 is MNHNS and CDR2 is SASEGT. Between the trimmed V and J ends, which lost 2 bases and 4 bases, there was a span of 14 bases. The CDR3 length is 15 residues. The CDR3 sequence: CASSESPGGGTEAFF. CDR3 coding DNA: TGTGCCAGCAGTGAAAGTCCCGGGGGAGGCACTGAAGCTTTCTTT.

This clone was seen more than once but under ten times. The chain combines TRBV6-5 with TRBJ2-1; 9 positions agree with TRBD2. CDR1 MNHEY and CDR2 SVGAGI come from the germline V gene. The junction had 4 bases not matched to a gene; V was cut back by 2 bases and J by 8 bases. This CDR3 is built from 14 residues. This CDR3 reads CASSYGGGVDEQFF. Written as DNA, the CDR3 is TGTGCCAGCAGTTACGGCGGGGGGGTTGATGAGCAGTTCTTC.

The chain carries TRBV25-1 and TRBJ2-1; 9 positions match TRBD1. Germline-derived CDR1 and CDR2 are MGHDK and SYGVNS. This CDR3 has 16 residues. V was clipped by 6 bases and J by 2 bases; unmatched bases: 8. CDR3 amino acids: CASRGTGQGTYNEQFF. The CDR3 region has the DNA TGTGCCAGCAGGGGCACGGGACAGGGAACCTACAATGAGCAGTTCTTC. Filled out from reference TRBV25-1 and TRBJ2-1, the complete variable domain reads EADIYQTPRYLVIGTGKKITLECSQTMGHDKMYWYQQDPGMELHLIHYSYGVNSTEKGDLSSESTVSRIRTEHFPLTLESARPSHTSQYLCASRGTGQGTYNEQFFGPGTRLTVL.

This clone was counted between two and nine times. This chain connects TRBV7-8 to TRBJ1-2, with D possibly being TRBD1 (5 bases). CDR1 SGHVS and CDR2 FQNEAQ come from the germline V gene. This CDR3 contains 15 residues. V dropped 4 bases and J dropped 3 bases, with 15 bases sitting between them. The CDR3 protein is CASSSQAGADYGYTF. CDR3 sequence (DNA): TGTGCCAGCAGCTCGCAGGCCGGGGCTGACTATGGCTACACCTTC.

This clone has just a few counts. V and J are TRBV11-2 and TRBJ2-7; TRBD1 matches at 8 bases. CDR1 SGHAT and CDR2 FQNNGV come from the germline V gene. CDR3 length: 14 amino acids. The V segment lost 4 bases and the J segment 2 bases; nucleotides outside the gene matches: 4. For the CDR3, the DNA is TGTGCCAGCAGCTCACAGGGGGGTCCCTACGAGCAGTACTTC. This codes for CASSSQGGPYEQYF.

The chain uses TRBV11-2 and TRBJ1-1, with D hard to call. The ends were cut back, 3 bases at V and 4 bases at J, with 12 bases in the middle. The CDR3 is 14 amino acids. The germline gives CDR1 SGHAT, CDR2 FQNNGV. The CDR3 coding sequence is TGTGCCAGCAGCTTTCAGAGCCGGAGCACTGAAGCTTTCTTT. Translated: CASSFQSRSTEAFF.